Ten or more counts support the clone carrying this TCR beta chain. Antigen unknown. The CDR3 is 14 residues long. Per germline, CDR1 LGHDT and CDR2 YNNKEL (reference sequence). With 5 bases removed from V and 10 bases from J, the gap between germline ends came to 20 bases. Time point noted: newly diagnosed GD, antithyroid drugs for less than 3 months. PBMC RNA was the source of the TCR library. CDR3-region Arm-PCR and iRepertoire HTBI primers produced the TCR beta libraries. TCRdb re-analysed the multiplex PCR reads in MiXCR, keeping a single row per CDR3 protein. The sample holds 350,000 to 450,000 distinct CDR3 sequences; 14% to 15% are singletons and the top ten take around 15%. This sample is drawn from a study of regulatory T cells in long-lasting Graves disease. Turning to the study itself: Antithyroid drugs had been taken under 3 months by newly diagnosed Graves' patients.

Findings and limits, study-wide: Patients with persistent disease showed a bias toward TRBV28, TRBJ1-2 and TRBJ2-5.

This sample was shared with a second study, whose subject was T cells in Graves' hyperthyroidism and ophthalmopathy. From that report: HTBI primers were employed in a first-round RT-PCR of the TCR CDR3.

This specimen consisted of peripheral blood mononuclear cells (PBMCs), obtained at new diagnosis, from a patient treated with antithyroid drugs. The chain joins TRBV3-1 to TRBJ1-2; D is unclear. This TCR was recovered from a woman in her 30s with Graves disease. DNA of the CDR3: TGTGCCAGCAGCTCATCGGACGCCCGGTGGGACTACACCTTC. It codes for CASSSSDARWDYTF.